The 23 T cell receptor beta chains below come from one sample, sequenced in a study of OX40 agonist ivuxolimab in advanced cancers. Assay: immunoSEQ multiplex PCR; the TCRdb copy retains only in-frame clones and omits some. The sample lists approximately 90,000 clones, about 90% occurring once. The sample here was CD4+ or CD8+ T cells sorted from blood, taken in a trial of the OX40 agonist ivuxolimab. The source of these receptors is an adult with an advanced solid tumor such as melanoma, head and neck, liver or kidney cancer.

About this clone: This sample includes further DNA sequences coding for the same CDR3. This CDR3 is CASSFPGNTEAFF. The CDR3 DNA sequence: TGTGCCAGCAGTTTTCCCGGGAACACTGAAGCTTTCTTT. The chain has TRBV27 and TRBJ1-1, with D unresolved. CDR1 is MNHEY and CDR2 is SMNVEV in the germline V gene (reference sequence). Trimming took 3 bases from V and 1 from J, leaving 6 bases between them. This CDR3 spans 13 amino acids.

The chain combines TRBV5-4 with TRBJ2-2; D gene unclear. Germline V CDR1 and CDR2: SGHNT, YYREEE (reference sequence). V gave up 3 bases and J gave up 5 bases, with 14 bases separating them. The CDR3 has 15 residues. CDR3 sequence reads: CASSSPSLDTGELFF. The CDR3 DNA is TGTGCCAGCAGCTCGCCGTCCCTGGATACCGGGGAGCTGTTTTTT.

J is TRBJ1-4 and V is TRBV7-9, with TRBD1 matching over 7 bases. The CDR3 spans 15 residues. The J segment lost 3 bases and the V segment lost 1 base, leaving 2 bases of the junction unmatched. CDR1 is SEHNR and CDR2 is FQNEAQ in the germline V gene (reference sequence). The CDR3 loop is CASSLVTGANEKLFF. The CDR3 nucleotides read TGTGCCAGCAGCTTAGTAACAGGGGCTAATGAAAAACTGTTTTTT.

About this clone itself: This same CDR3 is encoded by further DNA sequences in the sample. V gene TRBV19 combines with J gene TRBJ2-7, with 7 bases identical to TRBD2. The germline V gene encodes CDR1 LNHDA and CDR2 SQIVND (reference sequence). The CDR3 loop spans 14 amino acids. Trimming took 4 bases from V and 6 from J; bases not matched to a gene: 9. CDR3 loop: CASSTSGGAFEQYF. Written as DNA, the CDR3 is TGTGCCAGTAGTACCTCGGGAGGCGCGTTCGAGCAGTACTTC. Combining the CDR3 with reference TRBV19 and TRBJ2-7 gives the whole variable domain DGGITQSPKYLFRKEGQNVTLSCEQNLNHDAMYWYRQDPGQGLRLIYYSQIVNDFQKGDIAEGYSVSREKKESFPLTVTSAQKNPTAFYLCASSTSGGAFEQYFGPGTRLTVT.

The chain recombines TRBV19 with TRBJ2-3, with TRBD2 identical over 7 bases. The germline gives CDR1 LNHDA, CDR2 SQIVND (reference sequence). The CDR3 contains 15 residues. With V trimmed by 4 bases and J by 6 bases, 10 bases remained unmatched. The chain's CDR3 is CASSTQAGNKDTQYF. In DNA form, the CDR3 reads TGTGCCAGTAGTACCCAAGCGGGAAATAAGGATACGCAGTATTTT.

The chain's CDR3 is CASSPSLDEQFF. The CDR3 DNA reads TGTGCCAGCTCACCCTCGCTCGATGAGCAGTTCTTC. The genes are TRBV18 and TRBJ2-1, with unresolved D. The V gene's germline CDR1 is KGHSH and CDR2 LQKENI. The length of the CDR3 is 12 residues. Trimming pared 3 bases from V and 8 bases from J, leaving 8 bases between.

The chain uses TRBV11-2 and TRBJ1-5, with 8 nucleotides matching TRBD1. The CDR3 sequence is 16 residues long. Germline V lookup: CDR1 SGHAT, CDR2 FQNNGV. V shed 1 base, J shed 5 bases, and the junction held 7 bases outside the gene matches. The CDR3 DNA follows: TGTGCCAGCAGCTTAGGGGGGACAGGACTTTATCAGCCCCAGCATTTT. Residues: CASSLGGTGLYQPQHF.

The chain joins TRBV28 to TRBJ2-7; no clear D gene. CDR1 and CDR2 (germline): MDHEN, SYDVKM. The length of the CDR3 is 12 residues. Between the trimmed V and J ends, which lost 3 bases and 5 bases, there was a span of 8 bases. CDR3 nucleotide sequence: TGTGCCAGCAGTTTTCTTAGTGACGAGCAGTACTTC. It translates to CASSFLSDEQYF.

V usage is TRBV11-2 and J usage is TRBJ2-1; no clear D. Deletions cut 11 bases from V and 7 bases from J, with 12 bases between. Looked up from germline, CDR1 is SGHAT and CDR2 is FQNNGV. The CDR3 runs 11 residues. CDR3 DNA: TGTGCCTCACAAAGCTGGAATGAGCAGTTCTTC. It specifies CASQSWNEQFF.

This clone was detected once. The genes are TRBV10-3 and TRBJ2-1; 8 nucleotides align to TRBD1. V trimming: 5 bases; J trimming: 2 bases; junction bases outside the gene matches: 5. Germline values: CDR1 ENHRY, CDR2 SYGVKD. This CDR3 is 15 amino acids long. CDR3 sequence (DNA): TGTGCCATCAGTAACGACAGGGGCCCCTACAATGAGCAGTTCTTC. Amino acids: CAISNDRGPYNEQFF.

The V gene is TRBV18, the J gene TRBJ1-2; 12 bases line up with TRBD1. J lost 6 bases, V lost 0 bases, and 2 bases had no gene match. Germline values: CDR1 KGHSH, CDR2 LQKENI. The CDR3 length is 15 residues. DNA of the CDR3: TGTGCCAGCTCACCACCGGGACAGGGGGCGCATGGCTACACCTTC. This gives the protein CASSPPGQGAHGYTF.

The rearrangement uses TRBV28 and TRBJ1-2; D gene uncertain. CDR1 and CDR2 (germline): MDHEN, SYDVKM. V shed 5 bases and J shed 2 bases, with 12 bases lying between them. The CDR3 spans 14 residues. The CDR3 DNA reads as TGTGCCAGCAGTCCCCCGGAGGCAAACTATGGCTACACCTTC. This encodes CASSPPEANYGYTF.

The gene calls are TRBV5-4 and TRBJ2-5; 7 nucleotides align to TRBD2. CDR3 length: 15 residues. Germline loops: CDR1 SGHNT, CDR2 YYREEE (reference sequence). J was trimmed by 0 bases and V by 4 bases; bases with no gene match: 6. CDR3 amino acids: CASSRVGGYQETQYF. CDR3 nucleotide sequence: TGTGCCAGCAGCCGGGTCGGGGGGTACCAAGAGACCCAGTACTTC.

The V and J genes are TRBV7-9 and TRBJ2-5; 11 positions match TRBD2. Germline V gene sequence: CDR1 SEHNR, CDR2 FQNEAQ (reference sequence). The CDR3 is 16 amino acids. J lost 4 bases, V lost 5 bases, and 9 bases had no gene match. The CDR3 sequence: CASSRSGLAERETQYF. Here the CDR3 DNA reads TGTGCCAGCAGCCGATCGGGACTAGCGGAGAGAGAGACCCAGTACTTC.

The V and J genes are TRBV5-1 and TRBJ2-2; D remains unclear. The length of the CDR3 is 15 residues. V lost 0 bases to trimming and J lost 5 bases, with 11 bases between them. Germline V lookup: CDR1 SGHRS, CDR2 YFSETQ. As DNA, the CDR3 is TGCGCCAGCAGCTTGGGCGGAATAATTACCGGGGAGCTGTTTTTT. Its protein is CASSLGGIITGELFF.

The CDR3 loop is CASSLWAGSNQPQHF. The CDR3 region has the DNA TGTGCCAGCAGCTTATGGGCTGGTAGCAATCAGCCCCAGCATTTT. V gene TRBV7-2 combines with J gene TRBJ1-5; D remains ambiguous. Trimming left V 2 bases short and J 0 bases short, with 8 bases between. Germline CDR1 is SGHTA and CDR2 is FQGNSA. The CDR3 has 15 residues.

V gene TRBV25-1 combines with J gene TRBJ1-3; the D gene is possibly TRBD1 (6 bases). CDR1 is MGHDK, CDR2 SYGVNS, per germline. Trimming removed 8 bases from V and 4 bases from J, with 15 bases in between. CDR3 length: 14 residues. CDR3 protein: CASGWGAQGNTIYF. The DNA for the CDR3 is TGTGCCAGCGGTTGGGGGGCGCAGGGAAACACCATATATTTT.

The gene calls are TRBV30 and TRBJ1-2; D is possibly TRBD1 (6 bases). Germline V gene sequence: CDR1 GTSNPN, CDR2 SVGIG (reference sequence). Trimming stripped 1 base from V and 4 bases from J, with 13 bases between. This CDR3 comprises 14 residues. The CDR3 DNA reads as TGTGCCTGGAGTGGCTCAGGGGTCTCCTATGGCTACACCTTC. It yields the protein CAWSGSGVSYGYTF.

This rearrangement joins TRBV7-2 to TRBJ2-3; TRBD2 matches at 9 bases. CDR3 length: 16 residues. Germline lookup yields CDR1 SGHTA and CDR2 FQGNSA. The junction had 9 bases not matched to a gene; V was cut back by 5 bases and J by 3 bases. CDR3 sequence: CASSQGLARGTDTQYF. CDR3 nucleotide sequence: TGTGCCAGCAGCCAGGGACTAGCCCGGGGTACAGATACGCAGTATTTT.

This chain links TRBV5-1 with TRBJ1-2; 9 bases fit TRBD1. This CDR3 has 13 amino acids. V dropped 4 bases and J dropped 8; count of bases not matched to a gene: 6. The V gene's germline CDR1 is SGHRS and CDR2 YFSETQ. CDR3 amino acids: CASSPQGATGYTF. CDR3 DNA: TGCGCCAGCAGCCCACAGGGGGCGACGGGCTACACCTTC.

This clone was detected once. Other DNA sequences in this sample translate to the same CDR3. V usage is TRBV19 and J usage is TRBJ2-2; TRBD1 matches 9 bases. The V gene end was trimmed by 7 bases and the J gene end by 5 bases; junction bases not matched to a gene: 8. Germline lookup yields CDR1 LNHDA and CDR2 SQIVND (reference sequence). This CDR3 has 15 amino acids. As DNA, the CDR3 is TGTGCCAGTATTGGGGGACAGGGCTGGACCGGGGAGCTGTTTTTT. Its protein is CASIGGQGWTGELFF.

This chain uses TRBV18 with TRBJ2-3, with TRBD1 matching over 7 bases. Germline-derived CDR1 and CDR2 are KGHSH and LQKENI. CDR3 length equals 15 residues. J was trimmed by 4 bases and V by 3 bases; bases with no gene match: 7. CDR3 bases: TGTGCCAGCTCACCCCTAACGGGACAGTCAGATACGCAGTATTTT. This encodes CASSPLTGQSDTQYF.

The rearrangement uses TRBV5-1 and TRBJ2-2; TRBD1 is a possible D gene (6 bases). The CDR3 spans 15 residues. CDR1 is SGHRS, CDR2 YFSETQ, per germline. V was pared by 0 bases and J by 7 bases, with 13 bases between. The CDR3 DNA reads TGCGCCAGCAGCTTGGGGATAGGGGGAATCGGGGAGCTGTTTTTT. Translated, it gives CASSLGIGGIGELFF.